This T cell receptor (beta chain) was profiled in a study of shared clonotypes between healthy human individuals. Naive CD8 isolation took CD45RO-negative cells positively selected for CCR7 and excluded terminally differentiated effector memory CD45RA+ cells. The table came from immunoSEQ multiplex PCR; TCRdb's copy has only in-frame clones and leaves some out. Of roughly 550,000 clones in the sample, nearly 97% are singletons; the top ten hold 0.11%. Trimming pared 3 bases from V and 6 bases from J, leaving 9 bases between. The V gene's germline CDR1 is LNHDA and CDR2 SQIVND (reference sequence). This CDR3 region has 13 residues.

The sample consisted of naive CD8+ T cells sorted from blood. The chain employs TRBV19 and TRBJ1-5; possible D gene TRBD1, 5 bases. This TCR came from a woman under 40 in good health. The CDR3 DNA sequence: TGTGCCAGTAGTATCGGGGGAGGTCAGCCCCAGCATTTT. As protein: CASSIGGGQPQHF.